The 5 T cell receptor beta chains given below trace back to one sample, sequenced in a study of regulatory T cells in long-lasting Graves disease. Time point specified: newly diagnosed GD, antithyroid drugs for less than 3 months. The TCR library was made from RNA that had been extracted from PBMCs in TRIzol. Library construction for TCR beta used iRepertoire HTBI primers and Arm-PCR of CDR3 regions. TCRdb recomputed calls from the multiplex PCR reads with MiXCR, one row per CDR3 protein. Here the sample spans 450,000 to 700,000 distinct CDR3 sequences, approximately 13% being singletons. These same data were also listed under a study on T cells in Graves' hyperthyroidism and ophthalmopathy.

Source: peripheral blood mononuclear cells (PBMCs), taken at new diagnosis, from a patient treated with antithyroid drugs. These receptors all come from a man aged 30 to 39 with Graves disease.

This clonotype was seen repeatedly, ten times or more. The chain uses TRBV6-1 and TRBJ1-5; 7 nucleotides match TRBD1. This CDR3 has 15 amino acids. The germline V gene has CDR1 MNHNS and CDR2 SASEGT. Trimming took 5 bases from V and 3 from J; bases not matched to a gene: 7. CDR3 residues: CASSSRQGDNQPQHF. The CDR3 bases are TGTGCCAGCAGTAGTAGGCAGGGGGACAATCAGCCCCAGCATTTT.

This clonotype was found a few times. V gene TRBV7-9 combines with J gene TRBJ2-3; 9 bases fit TRBD2. Germline V lookup: CDR1 SEHNR, CDR2 FQNEAQ (reference sequence). The CDR3 consists of 15 residues. V shed 5 bases and J 3 bases; nucleotides not matched to a gene: 6. The CDR3 sequence: CASSIIAGETDTQYF. CDR3 in DNA: TGTGCCAGCAGCATAATAGCGGGAGAAACAGATACGCAGTATTTT.

This clonotype occurred many times. The CDR3 spells CATSITPNYGYTF. The CDR3 DNA sequence: TGTGCCACCTCGATTACCCCTAACTATGGCTACACCTTC. The V and J genes are TRBV24-1 and TRBJ1-2; no reliable D call. Trimming left V 9 bases short and J 0 bases short, with 10 bases between. CDR3 length: 13 residues. Germline V gene data show CDR1 as KGHDR and CDR2 as SFDVKD.

The chain is built from TRBV7-8 and TRBJ2-1, with 8 bases matching TRBD1. CDR1 SGHVS and CDR2 FQNEAQ come from the germline V gene. Trimming cost V 5 bases and J 13 bases; bases outside gene matches: 7. This CDR3 is built from 12 residues. The CDR3 sequence: CASSVRGRGQFF. The CDR3 bases are TGTGCCAGCAGCGTCAGGGGGCGCGGACAGTTCTTC.

This clonotype was recorded at least ten times. The gene calls are TRBV20-1 and TRBJ2-7; 16 bases are shared with TRBD2. Germline CDR1 DFQATT, CDR2 SNEGSKA (reference sequence). V lost 2 bases, J lost 5 bases, and 12 bases stayed unmatched. The CDR3 has 18 amino acids. This CDR3 is CSARKGTSGRAPRNEQYF. CDR3 nucleotides: TGCAGTGCTAGAAAAGGGACTAGCGGGAGGGCCCCTAGGAACGAGCAGTACTTC.